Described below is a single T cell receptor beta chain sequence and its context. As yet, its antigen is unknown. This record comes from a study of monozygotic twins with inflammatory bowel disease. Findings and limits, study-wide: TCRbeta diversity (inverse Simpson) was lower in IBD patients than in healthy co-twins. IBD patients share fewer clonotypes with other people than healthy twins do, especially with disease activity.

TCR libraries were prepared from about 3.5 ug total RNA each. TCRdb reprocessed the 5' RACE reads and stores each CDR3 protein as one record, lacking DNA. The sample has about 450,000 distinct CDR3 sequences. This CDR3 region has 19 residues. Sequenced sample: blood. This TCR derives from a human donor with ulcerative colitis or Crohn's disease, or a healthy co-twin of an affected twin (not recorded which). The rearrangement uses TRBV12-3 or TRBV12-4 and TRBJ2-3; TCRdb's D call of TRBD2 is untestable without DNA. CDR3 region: CASSFWQGTLPAGTDTQYF.